The 8 T cell receptor beta chains presented below share a single source sample, sequenced in a study of T cell responses to AZD1222 COVID-19 vaccine (dated by TCRdb to about 2021). Libraries were made using the immunoSEQ multiplex PCR assay. This is the immuneACCESS table as TCRdb keeps it, with only in-frame sequences that have V and J called. A part of the clones is gone; compared with another copy, unresolved V genes explain less than half, and the rest is unexplained. In this sample the table shows about 100,000 clones, about 86% of which occur a single time. The leading ten clones occupy approximately 1.3% of the sample. Reading the label with the study, this specimen's time point is: baseline before first vaccination. This specimen consisted of peripheral blood, obtained on day 0 of AZD1222 vaccination. The receptors stem from an adult in good health.

The rearrangement links TRBV19 to TRBJ1-2; D is perhaps TRBD1 (6 bases). The CDR3 contains 15 residues. Looked up from germline, CDR1 is LNHDA and CDR2 is SQIVND (reference sequence). V was trimmed by 7 bases and J by 2 bases, leaving 17 bases between them. CDR3 sequence reads: CASNPSSGGNYGYTF. The CDR3 nucleotides read TGTGCCAGTAACCCCTCCTCGGGGGGCAACTATGGCTACACCTTC.

The V and J genes are TRBV25-1 and TRBJ1-5; a weak D match, TRBD1 (6 bases). The CDR3 length is 15 residues. V was clipped by 4 bases and J by 2 bases, with 12 bases between them. From germline, CDR1 is MGHDK and CDR2 SYGVNS. DNA of the CDR3: TGTGCCAGCAGTGCAAAAGGGGGAGGCAATCAGCCCCAGCATTTT. It codes for CASSAKGGGNQPQHF.

A few counts support this clone. The rearrangement joins TRBV20-1 to TRBJ1-5; 8 bases line up with TRBD1. Germline values: CDR1 DFQATT, CDR2 SNEGSKA (reference sequence). V shed 3 bases, J shed 7 bases, and the junction held 8 bases outside the gene matches. This CDR3 contains 14 residues. The CDR3 DNA follows: TGCAGTGCTAGTACTCAGGGGGCGGGGCAGCCCCAGCATTTT. It is translated as CSASTQGAGQPQHF.

This chain connects TRBV18 to TRBJ2-3; a possible D gene is TRBD2 (5 bases). CDR3 length: 15 residues. V gave up 8 bases and J gave up 0 bases, with 15 bases separating them. CDR1 is KGHSH, CDR2 LQKENI, per germline. The CDR3 bases are TGTGCCAGCGCGCCGAGCGGCCCTAGCACAGATACGCAGTATTTT. It translates to CASAPSGPSTDTQYF.

The chain carries TRBV28 and TRBJ1-2; D is unclear. The germline V gene encodes CDR1 MDHEN and CDR2 SYDVKM. Trimming cost V 5 bases and J 6 bases, with 16 bases left between them. This CDR3 contains 14 residues. CDR3 loop: CASSPGSKRNGYTF. In DNA form, the CDR3 reads TGTGCCAGCAGTCCGGGCAGCAAGAGGAATGGCTACACCTTC.

J is TRBJ2-1 and V is TRBV5-8; the match to TRBD2 covers 7 bases. The V and J ends lost 0 bases and 13 bases, in that order; junction bases with no gene match: 7. Germline CDR1 and CDR2: SGHTS and YDEGEE. The CDR3 is 13 residues long. CDR3 protein: CASSLDGLADQFF. The CDR3 nucleotides are TGTGCCAGCAGCTTGGACGGCCTAGCGGACCAGTTCTTC. The full variable domain, with the rest looked up from reference TRBV5-8 and TRBJ2-1, is EAGVTQSPTHLIKTRGQQATLRCSPISGHTSVYWYQQALGLGLQFLLWYDEGEERNRGNFPPRFSGRQFPNYSSELNVNALELEDSALYLCASSLDGLADQFFGPGTRLTVL.

This sequence joins TRBV29-1 and TRBJ2-1; unclear D gene. The CDR3 totals 14 residues. CDR1 is SQVTM, CDR2 ANQGSEA, per germline. The germline V and J ends were trimmed by 4 bases and 4 bases, with 14 bases remaining between them. Written as DNA, the CDR3 is TGCAGCGTTGTTTCGAGACACTTATACAATGAGCAGTTCTTC. It codes for CSVVSRHLYNEQFF.

CDR3 bases: TGCAGTGCTCGTGACAGCCTTTTTAACTATGGCTACACCTTC. This codes for CSARDSLFNYGYTF. This sequence joins TRBV20-1 and TRBJ1-2; weak D call: TRBD1 (5 bases). Trimming took 5 bases from V and 1 from J, leaving 14 bases between them. In germline, CDR1 is DFQATT, CDR2 SNEGSKA (reference sequence). There are 14 residues in the CDR3.